A single sample is the source of the 4 T cell receptor beta chains below, sequenced in a study of regulatory T cells in long-lasting Graves disease. TCR beta libraries were built with iRepertoire HTBI primers and Arm-PCR of CDR3 regions. Using its own MiXCR run on the multiplex PCR reads, TCRdb lists one record per CDR3 protein. Counted here are around 240,000 distinct CDR3 sequences, 18% occurring once; the ten biggest clones make up 13% to 15%. Time point here: newly diagnosed GD, antithyroid drugs for less than 3 months. Construction of the TCR library relied on RNA isolated from PBMCs. These data are also associated with another study on T cells in Graves' hyperthyroidism and ophthalmopathy.

This material consisted of peripheral blood mononuclear cells (PBMCs), taken at new diagnosis, from a patient treated with antithyroid drugs. The receptor source for this set is a woman in her thirties with Graves disease.

This clonotype showed up many times. The DNA for the CDR3 is TGTGCCAGCAGCTCCGAAACAGGGTTCAGCTCACCCCTCCACTTT. Translating gives CASSSETGFSSPLHF. The chain employs TRBV7-2 and TRBJ1-6; tentative D call: TRBD1 (6 bases). V lost 4 bases and J lost 10, with 17 bases in between. Germline CDR1 and CDR2: SGHTA and FQGNSA. The CDR3 covers 15 residues.

This clonotype was observed at least ten times. This chain joins TRBV20-1 and TRBJ2-5, with D possibly being TRBD2 (5 bases). The CDR3 has 17 residues. Germline assignment: CDR1 DFQATT and CDR2 SNEGSKA (reference sequence). V shed 1 base and J shed 3 bases, with 21 bases lying between them. CDR3 nucleotides: TGCAGTGCTAGAGTGCCCCTACTAGGTTCAAGGAAAGAGACCCAGTACTTC. Its translation is CSARVPLLGSRKETQYF.

This chain uses TRBV13 with TRBJ2-1; TRBD1 aligns across 8 bases. The CDR3 consists of 15 residues. Germline CDR1 PRHDT, CDR2 FYEKMQ (reference sequence). J lost 8 bases, V lost 3 bases, and 9 bases had no gene match. CDR3 sequence: CASSFDRGRSDEQFF. CDR3 DNA sequence: TGTGCCAGCAGCTTTGACAGGGGACGAAGCGATGAGCAGTTCTTC.

The chain is built from TRBV25-1 and TRBJ1-5; D uncertain. This CDR3 has 13 residues. V dropped 4 bases and J dropped 8 bases, with 12 bases sitting between them. In germline, CDR1 is MGHDK, CDR2 SYGVNS. CDR3 nucleotide sequence: TGTGCCAGCAGTGGTGGGGAGAATAAGCCCCAGCATTTT. Protein product: CASSGGENKPQHF. Combining the CDR3 with reference TRBV25-1 and TRBJ1-5 gives the whole variable domain EADIYQTPRYLVIGTGKKITLECSQTMGHDKMYWYQQDPGMELHLIHYSYGVNSTEKGDLSSESTVSRIRTEHFPLTLESARPSHTSQYLCASSGGENKPQHFGDGTRLSIL.